This T cell receptor beta chain was retrieved from a study of T cells in Graves' hyperthyroidism and ophthalmopathy. The table lists this clonotype with many counts. CDR3 length equals 13 residues. Germline values: CDR1 KGHDR, CDR2 SFDVKD. Deletions cut 7 bases from V and 0 bases from J, with 7 bases between. PBMCs were derived from more than 8 ml fresh peripheral blood. TCR beta CDR3 region amplification was performed from RNA transcripts. With the HTBI primer set, the TCR CDR3 went through a first round of RT-PCR. One entry per CDR3 protein results from TCRdb running MiXCR on the multiplex PCR reads. The sample holds 95,000 to 100,000 distinct CDR3 sequences; roughly 56% are singletons and the top ten take 25% to 30%.

The gene calls are TRBV24-1 and TRBJ2-3, with D tentatively TRBD2 (5 bases). The sequenced sample consisted of blood. The source of this sequence is a middle-aged woman with Graves' hyperthyroidism. CDR3 protein: CATRDSSTDTQYF. The CDR3 coding sequence is TGTGCCACCAGGGACTCAAGCACAGATACGCAGTATTTT.